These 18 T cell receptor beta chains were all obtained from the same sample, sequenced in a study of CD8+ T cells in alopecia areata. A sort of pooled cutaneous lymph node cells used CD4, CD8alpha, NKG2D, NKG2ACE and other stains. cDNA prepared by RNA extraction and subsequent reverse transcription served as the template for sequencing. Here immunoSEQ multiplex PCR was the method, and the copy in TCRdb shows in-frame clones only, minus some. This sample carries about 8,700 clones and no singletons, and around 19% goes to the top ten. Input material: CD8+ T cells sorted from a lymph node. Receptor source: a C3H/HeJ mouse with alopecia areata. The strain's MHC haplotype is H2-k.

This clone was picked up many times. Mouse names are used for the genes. CDR3 protein: CTCSAEWGGNAEQFF. Incomplete CDR3 DNA: TGCACCTGCAGTGCAGAATGGGGGGGCAATGCT. V and J are TRBV1 and TRBJ2-1; 9 bases align to TRBD2. Coverage ceases 4 residues before the CDR3 finishes, and the germline J gene fills in the end. From germline, CDR1 is NSQYPW and CDR2 LRSPGD (reference sequence). The CDR3 contains 15 residues. V lost 0 bases, J lost 5 bases, and 2 bases stayed unmatched.

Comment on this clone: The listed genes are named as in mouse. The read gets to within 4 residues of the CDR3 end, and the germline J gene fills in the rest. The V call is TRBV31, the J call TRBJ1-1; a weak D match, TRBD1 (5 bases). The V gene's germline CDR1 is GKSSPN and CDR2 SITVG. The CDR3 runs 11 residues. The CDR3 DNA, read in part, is TGTGCCTGGAGTCCAGGGATA. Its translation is CAWSPGI. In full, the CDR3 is CAWSPGIEVFF. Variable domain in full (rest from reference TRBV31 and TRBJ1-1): AQTIHQWPVAEIKAVGSPLSLGCTIKGKSSPNLYWYWQATGGTLQQLFYSITVGQVESVVQLNLSASRPKDDQFILSTEKLLLSHSGFYLCAWSPGIEVFFGKGTRLTVV.

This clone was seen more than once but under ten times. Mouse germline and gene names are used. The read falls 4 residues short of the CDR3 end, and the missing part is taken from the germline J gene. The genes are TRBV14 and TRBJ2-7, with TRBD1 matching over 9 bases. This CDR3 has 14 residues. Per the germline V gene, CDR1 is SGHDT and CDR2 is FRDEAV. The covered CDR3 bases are TGTGCCAGCAGCCGTGGGGACAGGGAGGAT. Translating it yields CASSRGDRED. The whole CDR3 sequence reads CASSRGDREDEQYF.

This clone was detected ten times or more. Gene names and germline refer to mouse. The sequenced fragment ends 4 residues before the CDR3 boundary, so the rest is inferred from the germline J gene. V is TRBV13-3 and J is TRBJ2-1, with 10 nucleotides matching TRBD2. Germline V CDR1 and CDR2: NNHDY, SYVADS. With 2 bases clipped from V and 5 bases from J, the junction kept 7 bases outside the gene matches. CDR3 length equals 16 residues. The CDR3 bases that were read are TGTGCCAGCAGTGAATCCTGGGGGGGCTACAATGCT. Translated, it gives CASSESWGGYNA. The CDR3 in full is CASSESWGGYNAEQFF.

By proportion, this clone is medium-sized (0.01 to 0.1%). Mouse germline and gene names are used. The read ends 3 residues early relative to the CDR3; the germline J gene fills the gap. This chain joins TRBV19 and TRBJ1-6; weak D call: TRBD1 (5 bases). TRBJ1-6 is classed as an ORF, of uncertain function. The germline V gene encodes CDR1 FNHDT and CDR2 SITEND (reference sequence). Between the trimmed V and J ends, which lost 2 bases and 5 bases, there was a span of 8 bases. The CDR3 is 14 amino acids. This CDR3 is CASSMGGDNSPLYF. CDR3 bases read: TGTGCCAGCAGTATGGGGGGAGATAATTCGCCC.

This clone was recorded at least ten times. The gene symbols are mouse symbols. The CDR3 is CASNPGTGGAEQFF. CDR3 bases read: TGTGCCAGCAACCCCGGGACTGGGGGAGCT. V and J are TRBV13-1 and TRBJ2-1; the match to TRBD2 covers 11 bases. The sequence runs out 4 residues before the end of the CDR3; the remainder is reconstructed from the germline J gene. This CDR3 has 14 residues. CDR1 and CDR2 (germline): NSHNY, SYGAGN.

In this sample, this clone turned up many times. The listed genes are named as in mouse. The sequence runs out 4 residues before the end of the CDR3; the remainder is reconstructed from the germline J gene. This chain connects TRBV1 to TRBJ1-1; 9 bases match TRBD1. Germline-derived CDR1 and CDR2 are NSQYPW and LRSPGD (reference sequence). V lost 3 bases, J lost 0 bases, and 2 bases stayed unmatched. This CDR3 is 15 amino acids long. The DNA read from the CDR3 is TGCACCTGCAGTGCGGGGACAGGGTCAAACACA. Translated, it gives CTCSAGTGSNT. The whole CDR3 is CTCSAGTGSNTEVFF.

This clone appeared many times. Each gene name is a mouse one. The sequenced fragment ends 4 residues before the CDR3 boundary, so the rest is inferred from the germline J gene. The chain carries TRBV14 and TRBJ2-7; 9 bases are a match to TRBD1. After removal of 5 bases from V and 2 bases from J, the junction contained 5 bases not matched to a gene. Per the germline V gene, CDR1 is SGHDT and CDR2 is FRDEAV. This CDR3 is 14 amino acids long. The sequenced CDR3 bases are TGTGCCAGCAGCCCCGGGACAGGGCCCTAT. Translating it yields CASSPGTGPY. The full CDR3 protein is CASSPGTGPYEQYF.

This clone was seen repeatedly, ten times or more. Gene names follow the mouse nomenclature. The covered CDR3 bases are TGTGCCAGCAGCCAAGATTTCCAGGGATGGAATTCGCCC. Its translation: CASSQDFQGWNSP. The whole CDR3 region reads CASSQDFQGWNSPLYF. The rearrangement uses TRBV5 and TRBJ1-6, with D tentatively TRBD1 (5 bases). The read is 3 residues too short to cover the CDR3 end, so that end is filled in from the germline J gene. TRBJ1-6 is treated as an ORF (open reading frame) with a function not yet certain. The length of the CDR3 is 16 residues. V was clipped by 0 bases and J by 7 bases, with 13 bases between them. The V gene's germline CDR1 is LGHNA and CDR2 YNLKQL (reference sequence).

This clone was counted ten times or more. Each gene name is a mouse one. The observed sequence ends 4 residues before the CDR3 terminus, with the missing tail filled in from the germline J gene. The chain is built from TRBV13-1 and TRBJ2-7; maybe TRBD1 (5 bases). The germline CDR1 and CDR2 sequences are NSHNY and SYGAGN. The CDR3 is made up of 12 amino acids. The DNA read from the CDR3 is TGTGCCAGCAGTCCGAGGGGATAT. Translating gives CASSPRGY. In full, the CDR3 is CASSPRGYEQYF.

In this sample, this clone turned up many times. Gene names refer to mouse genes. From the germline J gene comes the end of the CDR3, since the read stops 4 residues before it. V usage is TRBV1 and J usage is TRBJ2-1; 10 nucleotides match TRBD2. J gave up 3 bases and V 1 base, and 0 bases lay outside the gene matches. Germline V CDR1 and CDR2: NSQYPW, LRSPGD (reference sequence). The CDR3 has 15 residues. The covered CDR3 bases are TGCACCTGCAGTGCAGGACTGGGGGGCTATGCT. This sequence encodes CTCSAGLGGYA. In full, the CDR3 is CTCSAGLGGYAEQFF.

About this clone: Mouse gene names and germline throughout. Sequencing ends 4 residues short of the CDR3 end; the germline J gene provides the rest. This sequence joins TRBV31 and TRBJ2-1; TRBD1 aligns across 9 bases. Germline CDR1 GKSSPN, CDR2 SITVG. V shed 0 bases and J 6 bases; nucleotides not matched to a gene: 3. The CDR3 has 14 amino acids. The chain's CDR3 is CAWSLDRGFAEQFF. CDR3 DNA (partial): TGTGCCTGGAGTCTGGACAGGGGTTTTGCT.

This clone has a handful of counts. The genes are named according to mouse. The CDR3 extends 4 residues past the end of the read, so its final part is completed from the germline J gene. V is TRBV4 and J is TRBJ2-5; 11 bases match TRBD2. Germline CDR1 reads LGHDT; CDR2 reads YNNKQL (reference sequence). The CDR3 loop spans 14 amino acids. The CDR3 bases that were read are TGTGCCAGCAGCTCGACTGGGGGGGAAGAC. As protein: CASSSTGGED. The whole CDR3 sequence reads CASSSTGGEDTQYF. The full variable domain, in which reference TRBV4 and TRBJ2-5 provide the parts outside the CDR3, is ETAVFQTPNYHVTQVGNEVSFNCKQTLGHDTMYWYKQDSKKLLKIMFSYNNKQLIVNETVPRRFSPQSSDKAHLNLRIKSVEPEDSAVYLCASSSTGGEDTQYFGPGTRLLVL.

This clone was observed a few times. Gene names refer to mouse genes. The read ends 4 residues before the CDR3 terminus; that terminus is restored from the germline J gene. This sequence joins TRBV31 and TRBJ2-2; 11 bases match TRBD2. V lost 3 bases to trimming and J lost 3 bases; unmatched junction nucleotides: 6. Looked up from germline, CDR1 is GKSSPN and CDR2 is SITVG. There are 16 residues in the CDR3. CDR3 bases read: TGTGCCTGGAGCCAACTGGGGGGGCTGGACACCGGG. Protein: CAWSQLGGLDTG. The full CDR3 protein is CAWSQLGGLDTGQLYF.

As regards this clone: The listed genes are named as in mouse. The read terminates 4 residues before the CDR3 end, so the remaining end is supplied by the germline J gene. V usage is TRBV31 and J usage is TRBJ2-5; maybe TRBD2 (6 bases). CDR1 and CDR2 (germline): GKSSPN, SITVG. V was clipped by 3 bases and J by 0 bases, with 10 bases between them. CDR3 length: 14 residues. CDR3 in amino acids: CAWSPTGNQDTQYF. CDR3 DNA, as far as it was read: TGTGCCTGGAGCCCCACTGGGAACCAAGAC.

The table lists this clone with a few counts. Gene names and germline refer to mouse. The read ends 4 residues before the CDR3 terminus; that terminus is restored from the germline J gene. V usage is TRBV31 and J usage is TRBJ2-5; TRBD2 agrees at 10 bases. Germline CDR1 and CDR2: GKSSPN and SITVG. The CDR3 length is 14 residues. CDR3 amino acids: CAWTGGALGDTQYF. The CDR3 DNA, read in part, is TGTGCCTGGACTGGGGGGGCGCTGGGAGAC. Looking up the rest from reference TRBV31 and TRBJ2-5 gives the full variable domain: AQTIHQWPVAEIKAVGSPLSLGCTIKGKSSPNLYWYWQATGGTLQQLFYSITVGQVESVVQLNLSASRPKDDQFILSTEKLLLSHSGFYLCAWTGGALGDTQYFGPGTRLLVL.

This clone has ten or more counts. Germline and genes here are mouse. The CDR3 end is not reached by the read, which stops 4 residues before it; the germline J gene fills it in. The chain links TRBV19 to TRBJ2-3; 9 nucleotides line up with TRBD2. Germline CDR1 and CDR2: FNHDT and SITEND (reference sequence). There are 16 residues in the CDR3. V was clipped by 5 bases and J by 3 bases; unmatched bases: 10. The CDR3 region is CASRRLGDWEAETLYF. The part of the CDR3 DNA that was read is TGTGCCAGCAGACGTCTGGGGGACTGGGAAGCAGAA.

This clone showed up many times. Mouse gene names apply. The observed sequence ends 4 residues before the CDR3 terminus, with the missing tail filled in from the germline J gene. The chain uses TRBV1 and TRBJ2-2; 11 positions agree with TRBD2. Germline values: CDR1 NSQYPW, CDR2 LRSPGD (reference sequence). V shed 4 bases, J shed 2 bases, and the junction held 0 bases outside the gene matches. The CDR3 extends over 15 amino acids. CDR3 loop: CTCSGLGGNTGQLYF. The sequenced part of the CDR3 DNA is TGCACCTGCAGTGGACTGGGGGGGAACACCGGG.